This record concerns one T cell receptor (beta chain) sequence. Its antigen is still unknown. Trimming shortened V by 3 bases and J by 7 bases, and 13 bases separated the two germline ends. Germline loops: CDR1 LNHDA, CDR2 SQIVND (reference sequence). The CDR3 contains 14 residues. Ophthalmopathy patients all had a Clinical Activity Score of at least 3, a NOSPECS grade of at least 4 and disease under 3 months old. Investigators excluded patients with uncontrolled infection, other autoimmune disease, pregnancy or lactation. Amplified regions were TCR beta CDR3 sequences from RNA transcripts. First-round RT-PCR of the TCR CDR3 relied on the HTBI primer set. TCRdb recomputed calls from the multiplex PCR reads with MiXCR, one row per CDR3 protein. The sample holds a few hundred thousand distinct CDR3 sequences, roughly 14% seen once. This sample is part of a study of T cells in Graves' hyperthyroidism and ophthalmopathy.

Study conclusions and caveats: Most thyroid-expanded clonotypes above 0.001 were also found in blood.

This sequence was found in a woman aged 30 to 39 with Graves' ophthalmopathy. The J gene is TRBJ1-5, the V gene TRBV19; TRBD1 might be the D (6 bases). Sequenced sample: blood. This chain's CDR3 is CASSILTGGQPQHF. For the CDR3, the DNA is TGTGCCAGTAGTATTTTGACAGGAGGGCAGCCCCAGCATTTT.